The clone carrying this T cell receptor beta chain came up once. The data originate from a study of blood T cell repertoires in COVID-19. Whole-study context: Acute and convalescent COVID-19 specimens originated in the United States, Italy and Spain. The analysed material was cDNA or gDNA that came from T cells, B-cell-depleted T cells, or PBMCs.

This CDR3 is 17 amino acids long. Deletions cut 0 bases from V and 5 bases from J, with 19 bases between. The germline V gene encodes CDR1 ENHRY and CDR2 SYGVKD. TCRdb's copy holds only in-frame clones and misses some; the assay was immunoSEQ multiplex PCR. The top ten clones hold roughly 3.6% of a sample with roughly 140,000 clones, roughly 80% of them seen once. The receptor comes from a man between 65 and 79 years old who had recovered from COVID-19. The sample taken for sequencing was peripheral blood. The V gene is TRBV10-3, the J gene TRBJ1-2; D might be TRBD1 (5 bases). The CDR3 region is CAISESYRSGGIYGYTF. The CDR3, as DNA: TGTGCCATCAGTGAGTCGTATCGCAGTGGGGGGATATATGGCTACACCTTC.